This T cell receptor (beta chain) was captured in a study of blood T cell repertoires in COVID-19. Study-level information: Spain, Italy and the United States supplied samples that represented acute and convalescent COVID-19. T cells, B-cell-depleted T cells, or PBMCs supplied cDNA or gDNA.

In germline, CDR1 is SGHNT, CDR2 YYREEE (reference sequence). The length of the CDR3 is 13 residues. V lost 2 bases, J lost 2 bases, and 0 bases stayed unmatched. A word on this clone: A clone one base away is much larger, so this may be a read error.

Sequencing used immunoSEQ multiplex PCR; TCRdb keeps in-frame clones, though not all of them. The sample consists of around 450,000 clones, roughly 87% of them appearing once. Adults between roughly 18 and 89 years of age took part from fewer than 30 US areas. Participant reports of clinical history set cohort assignment. The receptor was derived from a woman aged 18-29 years with acute COVID-19. The genes are TRBV5-4 and TRBJ2-7, with 8 nucleotides matching TRBD1. Sequencing was carried out using PBMCs or T cells enriched from blood (not recorded which). The CDR3, as DNA: TGTGCCAGCAGCTTACAGGGGGCCTACGAGCAGTACTTC. Translated: CASSLQGAYEQYF.